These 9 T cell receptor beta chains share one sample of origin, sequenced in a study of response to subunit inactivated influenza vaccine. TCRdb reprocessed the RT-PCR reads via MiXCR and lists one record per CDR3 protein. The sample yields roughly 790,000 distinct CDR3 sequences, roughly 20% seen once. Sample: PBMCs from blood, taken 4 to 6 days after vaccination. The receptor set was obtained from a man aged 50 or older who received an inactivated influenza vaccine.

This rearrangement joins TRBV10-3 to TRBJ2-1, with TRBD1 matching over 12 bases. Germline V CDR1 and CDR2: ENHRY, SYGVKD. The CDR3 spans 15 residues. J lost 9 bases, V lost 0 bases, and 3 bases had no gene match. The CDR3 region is CAISESGQGALEQFF. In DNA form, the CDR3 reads TGTGCCATCAGTGAGTCGGGACAGGGGGCTCTTGAGCAGTTCTTC.

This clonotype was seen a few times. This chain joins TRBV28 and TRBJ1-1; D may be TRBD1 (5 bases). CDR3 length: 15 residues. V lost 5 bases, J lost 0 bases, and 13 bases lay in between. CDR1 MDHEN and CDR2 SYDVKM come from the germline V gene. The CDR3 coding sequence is TGTGCCAGCAGTGCCCGACAGATCATGAACACTGAAGCTTTCTTT. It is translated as CASSARQIMNTEAFF.

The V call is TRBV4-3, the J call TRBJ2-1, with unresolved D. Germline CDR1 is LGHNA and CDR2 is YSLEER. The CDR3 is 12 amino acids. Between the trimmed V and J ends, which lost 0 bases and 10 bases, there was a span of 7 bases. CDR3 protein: CASSQDFEEQFF. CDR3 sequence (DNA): TGCGCCAGCAGCCAAGATTTCGAGGAGCAGTTCTTC.

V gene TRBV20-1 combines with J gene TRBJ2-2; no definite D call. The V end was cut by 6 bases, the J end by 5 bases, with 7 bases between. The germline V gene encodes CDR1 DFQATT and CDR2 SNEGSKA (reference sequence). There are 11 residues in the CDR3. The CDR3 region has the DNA TGCAGTGCCCACAATACCGGGGAGCTGTTTTTT. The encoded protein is CSAHNTGELFF.

CDR3 sequence reads: CASSIRGGLAGTYYNEQFF. Written as DNA, the CDR3 is TGTGCCAGTAGTATCCGGGGGGGACTAGCGGGAACGTATTACAATGAGCAGTTCTTC. The chain is built from TRBV19 and TRBJ2-1; 13 positions match TRBD2. Germline V gene lookup returns CDR1 LNHDA and CDR2 SQIVND (reference sequence). The V and J ends lost 3 bases and 4 bases, in that order; junction bases with no gene match: 12. The CDR3 has 19 residues.

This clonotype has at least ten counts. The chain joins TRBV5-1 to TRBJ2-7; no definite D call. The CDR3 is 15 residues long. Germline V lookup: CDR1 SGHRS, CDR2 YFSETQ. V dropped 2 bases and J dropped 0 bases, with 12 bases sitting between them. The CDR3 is CASSLSGTSSYEQYF. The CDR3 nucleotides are TGCGCCAGCAGCTTATCTGGAACCAGCTCCTACGAGCAGTACTTC.

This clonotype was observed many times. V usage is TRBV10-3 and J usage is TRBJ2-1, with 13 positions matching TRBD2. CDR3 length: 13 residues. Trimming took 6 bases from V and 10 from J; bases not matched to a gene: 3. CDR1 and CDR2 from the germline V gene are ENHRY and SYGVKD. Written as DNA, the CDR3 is TGTGCCATCAGAGGACTAGCGGGGGAGGAGCAGTTCTTC. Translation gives CAIRGLAGEEQFF.

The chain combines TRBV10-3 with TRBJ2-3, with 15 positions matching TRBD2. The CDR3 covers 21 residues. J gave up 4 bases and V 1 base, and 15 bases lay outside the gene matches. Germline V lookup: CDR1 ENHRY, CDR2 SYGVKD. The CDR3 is CAISELWTSGGAVNSPDTQYF. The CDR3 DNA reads TGTGCCATCAGTGAGTTGTGGACTAGCGGGGGGGCCGTGAATTCGCCAGATACGCAGTATTTT.

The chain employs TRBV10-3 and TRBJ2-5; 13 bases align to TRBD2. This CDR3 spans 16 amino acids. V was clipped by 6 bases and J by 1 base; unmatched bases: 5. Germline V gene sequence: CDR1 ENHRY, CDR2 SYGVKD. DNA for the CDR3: TGTGCCATCAGGGGGGGACTAGCGGGGTCCCAAGAGACCCAGTACTTC. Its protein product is CAIRGGLAGSQETQYF.